A selection of T cell receptor beta chains follows, all from one sample in a study of regulatory T cells in long-lasting Graves disease. TCRdb reanalysed the multiplex PCR reads using MiXCR and keeps one entry per CDR3 protein. The sample contains about 450,000 distinct CDR3 sequences, roughly a quarter of which appear only once. The starting material was peripheral blood mononuclear cells (PBMCs), obtained when the disease was refractory, from a patient treated with antithyroid drugs. Receptors originate from a female donor with Graves disease. Both conserved end residues are part of each CDR3. The order of the fields is clone size, J gene, V gene, CDR3 protein. The size of a clone is reported for some rows only, either as once, few or many, or as a class for expanded clones.

abundance: NA
j_gene: NA
v_gene: TRBV24-1
CDR3aa: CATSDYGTSRFEQFF

abundance: NA
j_gene: TRBJ2-2
v_gene: TRBV27
CDR3aa: CASKTGTMNTGELFF

abundance: NA
j_gene: TRBJ2-1
v_gene: TRBV28
CDR3aa: CASRTGASGSGEQFF

abundance: NA
j_gene: TRBJ2-7
v_gene: TRBV30
CDR3aa: CAWKGLAGRFNTSYEQYF

abundance: few
j_gene: TRBJ2-7
v_gene: TRBV19
CDR3aa: CASTPSVGDARPYEQYF

abundance: many
j_gene: TRBJ1-1
v_gene: TRBV5-1
CDR3aa: CASSLGQRMNTEAFF

abundance: NA
j_gene: TRBJ2-7
v_gene: TRBV5-1
CDR3aa: CASSLGRGLDSSYEQYF

abundance: few
j_gene: TRBJ1-6
v_gene: TRBV5-1
CDR3aa: CASSPWDNSPLHF

abundance: NA
j_gene: TRBJ2-5
v_gene: TRBV20-1
CDR3aa: CSARTLYQETQYF

abundance: few
j_gene: TRBJ2-7
v_gene: TRBV11-3
CDR3aa: CASSLGLGLASLDEQYF

abundance: few
j_gene: TRBJ2-4
v_gene: TRBV20-1
CDR3aa: CSAPPLAFDGKNIQYF

abundance: NA
j_gene: TRBJ2-7
v_gene: TRBV7-8
CDR3aa: CASTPATKPYEQYF

abundance: NA
j_gene: TRBJ2-7
v_gene: TRBV27
CDR3aa: CASSAAQGSRYF

abundance: few
j_gene: TRBJ2-2
v_gene: TRBV14
CDR3aa: CASSPRILGELFF

abundance: few
j_gene: TRBJ1-1
v_gene: TRBV9
CDR3aa: CASSVDLPGSNTEAFF

abundance: few
j_gene: TRBJ1-1
v_gene: TRBV19
CDR3aa: CASTTVPRTNTEAFF

abundance: NA
j_gene: TRBJ2-7
v_gene: TRBV7-2
CDR3aa: CASSLGQTGAYEQYF

abundance: NA
j_gene: TRBJ1-3
v_gene: TRBV12-3/TRBV12-4
CDR3aa: CASSLAGTAGNTIYF

abundance: NA
j_gene: TRBJ2-5
v_gene: TRBV2
CDR3aa: CASTVRPWGQTQYF

abundance: many
j_gene: TRBJ2-1
v_gene: TRBV20-1
CDR3aa: CSARDLSGPWVNEQFF

abundance: many
j_gene: TRBJ2-2
v_gene: TRBV6-1
CDR3aa: CASSLAGLAGELFF

abundance: NA
j_gene: TRBJ2-2
v_gene: TRBV10-3
CDR3aa: CAITGLAGNTGELFF

abundance: NA
j_gene: TRBJ2-5
v_gene: TRBV4-3
CDR3aa: CASSQNHGETQYF

abundance: few
j_gene: TRBJ1-2
v_gene: TRBV6-9
CDR3aa: CASSYGGSYGYTF

abundance: few
j_gene: TRBJ2-7
v_gene: TRBV11-2
CDR3aa: CASSLVLGQGINEQYF

abundance: many
j_gene: TRBJ2-2
v_gene: TRBV28
CDR3aa: CASSFAFDAAGRLFF

abundance: few
j_gene: TRBJ1-4
v_gene: TRBV7-9
CDR3aa: CASSAYRGAGEKLFF

abundance: NA
j_gene: TRBJ1-2
v_gene: TRBV29-1
CDR3aa: CSVVDTGSSGPGYTF

abundance: NA
j_gene: TRBJ2-7
v_gene: TRBV14
CDR3aa: CASSQGGALYF

abundance: NA
j_gene: TRBJ2-7
v_gene: TRBV7-2
CDR3aa: CASSLQIGLAESSYEQYF

abundance: NA
j_gene: TRBJ1-5
v_gene: TRBV6-1
CDR3aa: CASKVVGGQPQHF

abundance: NA
j_gene: TRBJ2-6
v_gene: TRBV20-1
CDR3aa: CSATSITGANVLTF

abundance: NA
j_gene: TRBJ1-1
v_gene: TRBV6-5
CDR3aa: CASSYSQRKGPMNTEAFF

abundance: NA
j_gene: TRBJ2-2
v_gene: TRBV7-2
CDR3aa: CASSFRAGGPNTGELFF

abundance: few
j_gene: TRBJ2-7
v_gene: TRBV27
CDR3aa: CASSLRLTSGRIYEQYF

abundance: NA
j_gene: TRBJ1-6
v_gene: TRBV19
CDR3aa: CASSPGPRPNNSPLHF

abundance: many
j_gene: TRBJ2-5
v_gene: TRBV7-9
CDR3aa: CASSLSSQETQYF

abundance: few
j_gene: TRBJ2-7
v_gene: TRBV7-2
CDR3aa: CASSFIPGQGFEQYF

abundance: NA
j_gene: TRBJ1-1
v_gene: TRBV18
CDR3aa: CASSHGAGYTEAFF

abundance: many
j_gene: TRBJ2-5
v_gene: TRBV12-3/TRBV12-4
CDR3aa: CASSLAMGLAGERETQYF

abundance: NA
j_gene: TRBJ2-7
v_gene: TRBV4-3
CDR3aa: CASSHGLRGYEQYF

abundance: NA
j_gene: TRBJ1-1
v_gene: TRBV30
CDR3aa: CAWKGVGTEAFF

abundance: NA
j_gene: TRBJ1-2
v_gene: TRBV30
CDR3aa: CAWSRDREDGYTF

abundance: NA
j_gene: TRBJ2-5
v_gene: TRBV5-1
CDR3aa: CASSLDPAGNQETQYF

abundance: few
j_gene: TRBJ2-7
v_gene: TRBV29-1
CDR3aa: CSVVSDWAYEQYF

abundance: NA
j_gene: TRBJ2-7
v_gene: TRBV3-1
CDR3aa: CASSRLGRDEQYF

abundance: NA
j_gene: TRBJ2-1
v_gene: TRBV30
CDR3aa: CAWSMGGGEQFF

abundance: NA
j_gene: TRBJ2-2
v_gene: TRBV6-2/TRBV6-3
CDR3aa: CASSYSSNTGELFF

abundance: few
j_gene: TRBJ2-2
v_gene: TRBV5-1
CDR3aa: CASRGDTGELFF

abundance: few
j_gene: TRBJ2-7
v_gene: TRBV6-1
CDR3aa: CTTMESSYEQYF

abundance: many
j_gene: TRBJ1-1
v_gene: TRBV29-1
CDR3aa: CSATPKEGTEAFF

abundance: NA
j_gene: TRBJ2-7
v_gene: TRBV7-2
CDR3aa: CASSLGWRQGSHEQYF

abundance: NA
j_gene: TRBJ2-2
v_gene: TRBV5-1
CDR3aa: CASSFTQANTGELFF

abundance: many
j_gene: TRBJ2-7
v_gene: TRBV28
CDR3aa: CASSLVAAGSYEQYF